Below, 15 T cell receptor beta chains from the same sample are listed, as sequenced in a study of blood T cells in healthy people across ages. Together with a sample-barcoded 5' primer, a J-beta primer mix was included in a second PCR lasting about 7 to 11 cycles. MiXCR, run by TCRdb on the 5' RACE reads, gives a single entry per CDR3 protein. The sample has about 970,000 distinct CDR3 sequences; just over 50% are singletons. The sample consisted of blood. The source of these receptors is a woman aged 55-70 years in good health.

The chain is built from TRBV7-9 and TRBJ1-6; weak D call: TRBD1 (6 bases). Per the germline V gene, CDR1 is SEHNR and CDR2 is FQNEAQ (reference sequence). CDR3 length equals 14 residues. Trimming took off 1 base at V and 9 bases at J, with 10 bases between the two ends. CDR3: CASSLDVGGSPLHF. As DNA, the CDR3 is TGTGCCAGCAGCTTAGATGTAGGGGGTTCACCCCTCCACTTT.

This clonotype was recorded a few times. In DNA, the CDR3 is TGTGCCAGCAGTCCAGTAGCGGGAGCGATCACAGATACGCAGTATTTT. Encoded protein: CASSPVAGAITDTQYF. The chain links TRBV6-2 or TRBV6-3 to TRBJ2-3; TRBD2 aligns across 9 bases. Germline CDR1 and CDR2: MNHEY and SVGEGT. The CDR3 totals 16 residues. V was pared by 5 bases and J by 2 bases, with 8 bases of the junction left unmatched.

V usage is TRBV28 and J usage is TRBJ2-5; D may be TRBD2 (7 bases). Germline values: CDR1 MDHEN, CDR2 SYDVKM. The CDR3 length is 17 residues. The V end lost 1 base, the J end lost 5 bases, and 20 bases lay between the germline ends. The CDR3 region is CASSLSPTGRALETQYF. The CDR3 nucleotides are TGTGCCAGCAGTTTATCCCCCACAGGGAGGGCCCTGGAGACCCAGTACTTC.

This clonotype has a single count. The chain couples TRBV12-3 or TRBV12-4 to TRBJ2-7, with D possibly matching TRBD2 (6 bases). The CDR3 consists of 14 residues. With 4 bases removed from V and 3 bases from J, the gap between germline ends came to 13 bases. The CDR3 is CASSYGGLYYEQYF. DNA for the CDR3: TGTGCCAGCAGTTACGGGGGACTGTACTACGAGCAGTACTTC.

This chain joins TRBV20-1 and TRBJ2-1, with 7 bases identical to TRBD2. Germline CDR1 reads DFQATT; CDR2 reads SNEGSKA (reference sequence). The J segment lost 7 bases and the V segment lost 3 bases, leaving 9 bases of the junction unmatched. The CDR3 extends over 14 amino acids. The CDR3 bases are TGCAGTGCTAGGGCGGGAGTCATGGGAAATGAGCAGTTCTTC. Its translation: CSARAGVMGNEQFF.

The chain uses TRBV25-1 and TRBJ2-7; D may be TRBD1 (6 bases). There are 15 residues in the CDR3. V lost 3 bases and J lost 2, with 14 bases in between. Germline V gene data show CDR1 as MGHDK and CDR2 as SYGVNS. CDR3 DNA sequence: TGTGCCAGCAGTGACCCTTACAGGGCCCCCTACGAGCAGTACTTC. Translating it yields CASSDPYRAPYEQYF.

The chain is built from TRBV7-2 and TRBJ2-3; 10 positions agree with TRBD1. V shed 7 bases, J shed 4 bases, and the junction held 5 bases outside the gene matches. This CDR3 is built from 14 residues. From germline, CDR1 is SGHTA and CDR2 FQGNSA. The CDR3 coding sequence is TGTGCCAGCACCAGTGGACAGGGGGCAGATACGCAGTATTTT. Residues: CASTSGQGADTQYF.

V and J are TRBV4-1 and TRBJ2-7; maybe TRBD1 (5 bases). The V end lost 9 bases, the J end lost 2 bases, and 23 bases lay between the germline ends. Looked up from germline, CDR1 is MGHRA and CDR2 is YSYEKL. The CDR3 is made up of 16 amino acids. The CDR3 spells CASYTAKIDRTYEQYF. CDR3 DNA sequence: TGCGCCAGTTATACAGCCAAGATCGACAGAACCTACGAGCAGTACTTC.

About this clonotype itself: The DNA is omitted, as the CDR3 cannot be located on it reliably, and the CDR3 follows TCRdb's listing. The chain has TRBV7-2 and TRBJ2-3; the D call TRBD1 from the table was never checked on the DNA. The CDR3 is 16 residues long, ends included. Germline V CDR1 and CDR2: SGHTA, FQGNSA. The CDR3 region is CASSTLGAPSTDTQYF.

This CDR3 reads CASSSGAGGGNIQYF. The CDR3 coding sequence is TGTGCCAGCAGCTCAGGAGCGGGAGGGGGAAACATTCAGTACTTC. The rearrangement joins TRBV7-9 to TRBJ2-4, with 10 bases identical to TRBD2. V shed 4 bases, J shed 6 bases, and the junction held 6 bases outside the gene matches. The length of the CDR3 is 15 residues. Germline CDR1 and CDR2: SEHNR and FQNEAQ (reference sequence).

This chain connects TRBV4-1 to TRBJ1-4; D remains ambiguous. Germline V gene lookup returns CDR1 MGHRA and CDR2 YSYEKL. The CDR3 loop spans 15 amino acids. Trimming pared 1 base from V and 7 bases from J, leaving 13 bases between. The CDR3 nucleotides read TGCGCCAGCAGCCAAGGGGCAGTCGGGAGTGAAAAACTGTTTTTT. It is translated as CASSQGAVGSEKLFF.

V is TRBV28 and J is TRBJ1-5; 9 bases fit TRBD1. CDR1 is MDHEN, CDR2 SYDVKM, per germline. With V trimmed by 6 bases and J by 6 bases, 9 bases remained unmatched. This CDR3 is built from 15 residues. The CDR3 DNA sequence: TGTGCCAGCAGCCCGTACAGGGGGCCAAGTCAGCCCCAGCATTTT. This translates into CASSPYRGPSQPQHF.

The CDR3 is CSASSSLAGSDSQYF. CDR3 coding DNA: TGCAGTGCTAGTAGTAGTCTGGCAGGGTCGGATTCGCAGTATTTT. The V gene is TRBV20-1, the J gene TRBJ2-3; TRBD1 is a possible D gene (5 bases). The CDR3 has 15 amino acids. The germline V gene has CDR1 DFQATT and CDR2 SNEGSKA (reference sequence). Trimming removed 3 bases at V and 10 bases at J, with 23 bases between.

This clonotype was detected many times. The chain uses TRBV29-1 and TRBJ2-3, with unresolved D. The V end lost 3 bases, the J end lost 2 bases, and 6 bases lay between the germline ends. CDR1 and CDR2 from the germline V gene are SQVTM and ANQGSEA. The CDR3 contains 12 residues. Here the CDR3 DNA reads TGCAGCGTTGAGGGTTCCACAGATACGCAGTATTTT. Encoded protein: CSVEGSTDTQYF.

The genes are TRBV12-3 or TRBV12-4 and TRBJ1-5; 9 bases line up with TRBD1. The junction had 6 bases not matched to a gene; V was cut back by 6 bases and J by 6 bases. The CDR3 sequence is 14 residues long. The CDR3: CASRETGGSQPQHF. In DNA, the CDR3 is TGTGCCAGCAGAGAAACAGGGGGCAGTCAGCCCCAGCATTTT.